Each of the 30 T cell receptor beta chains below was sequenced from the same sample in a study of neurological immune-mediated disorders. MiXCR, applied by TCRdb to the 5' RACE reads, yields one record per CDR3 protein. The sample lists about 59,000 distinct CDR3 sequences; less than 25% were seen once. Time point: technical triplicate 2. Sequencing input: PBMCs. Receptors originate from a man between 60 and 70 years old with HTLV-1-associated myelopathy (HAM/TSP).

This clonotype was detected many times. The chain combines TRBV29-1 with TRBJ2-1; tentatively, D is TRBD1 (6 bases). V dropped 4 bases and J dropped 8 bases, with 9 bases sitting between them. The CDR3 has 11 amino acids. The germline V gene has CDR1 SQVTM and CDR2 ANQGSEA. DNA of the CDR3: TGCAGCGTTGTAGGGGGACATGAGCAGTTCTTC. Translation: CSVVGGHEQFF.

This clonotype has at least ten counts. The genes are TRBV5-1 and TRBJ2-7; 8 positions match TRBD2. This CDR3 contains 15 residues. V lost 3 bases, J lost 4 bases, and 9 bases stayed unmatched. Germline V gene lookup returns CDR1 SGHRS and CDR2 YFSETQ. The CDR3, as DNA: TGCGCCAGCAGCTCGAAAGCGGGAGTAGGGTACGAGCAGTACTTC. Translation: CASSSKAGVGYEQYF.

This clonotype showed up many times. V is TRBV20-1 and J is TRBJ1-5; TRBD1 is a possible D gene (5 bases). From germline, CDR1 is DFQATT and CDR2 SNEGSKA (reference sequence). Deletions cut 3 bases from V and 6 bases from J, with 21 bases between. The CDR3 runs to 16 residues. The CDR3 nucleotides are TGCAGTGCTAGCTCAAACATGGGGGGGATTGGTCAGCCCCAGCATTTT. Translating gives CSASSNMGGIGQPQHF.

The V gene is TRBV2, the J gene TRBJ1-1; D is uncertain. Trimming took off 7 bases at V and 2 bases at J, with 17 bases between the two ends. There are 15 residues in the CDR3. Germline V gives CDR1 SNHLY, CDR2 FYNNEI. The CDR3 loop is CASTPDQRINTEAFF. CDR3 nucleotide sequence: TGTGCCAGCACTCCGGACCAACGGATAAACACTGAAGCTTTCTTT.

The genes are TRBV18 and TRBJ1-1; 9 bases match TRBD1. Germline values: CDR1 KGHSH, CDR2 LQKENI. The CDR3 is 15 residues long. The ends lost 6 bases at V and 1 base at J; junction bases unmatched: 6. The CDR3: CASSDRGQPNTEAFF. CDR3 DNA sequence: TGTGCCAGCTCGGACAGGGGCCAACCGAACACTGAAGCTTTCTTT.

This clonotype was picked up many times. The CDR3 DNA is TGTGCCAGCAGTAGTAGCGGGAGAAGTATCTACGGTGAGCAGTTCTTC. Protein: CASSSSGRSIYGEQFF. The V gene is TRBV2, the J gene TRBJ2-1; 9 nucleotides match TRBD2. J was trimmed by 9 bases and V by 5 bases; bases with no gene match: 14. The CDR3 is 16 amino acids. Germline assignment: CDR1 SNHLY and CDR2 FYNNEI.

This clonotype came up many times. The chain is built from TRBV15 and TRBJ1-1; the D is unclear. Trimming took 0 bases from V and 1 from J, leaving 9 bases between them. From germline, CDR1 is LNHNV and CDR2 YYDKDF (reference sequence). The CDR3 is made up of 15 amino acids. The CDR3 DNA follows: TGTGCCACCAGCAGAGATAAGGGATCGAACACTGAAGCTTTCTTT. It codes for CATSRDKGSNTEAFF.

This sequence joins TRBV5-6 and TRBJ2-1, with TRBD2 as a possible D gene (5 bases). This CDR3 contains 11 residues. Per the germline V gene, CDR1 is SGHDT and CDR2 is YYEEEE. V lost 3 bases and J 9 bases, leaving 7 bases between the germline ends. CDR3 in DNA: TGTGCCAGCAGCTCAGCGGTTGAGCAGTTCTTC. It is translated as CASSSAVEQFF. The full variable domain, with the rest looked up from reference TRBV5-6 and TRBJ2-1, is DAGVTQSPTHLIKTRGQQVTLRCSPKSGHDTVSWYQQALGQGPQFIFQYYEEEERQRGNFPDRFSGHQFPNYSSELNVNALLLGDSALYLCASSSAVEQFFGPGTRLTVL.

This clonotype was detected a few times. The chain is built from TRBV10-3 and TRBJ2-3; D unclear. This CDR3 comprises 14 residues. Trimming removed 5 bases from V and 0 bases from J, with 9 bases in between. CDR1 is ENHRY and CDR2 is SYGVKD in the germline V gene. The chain's CDR3 is CAISRETSTDTQYF. The DNA of the CDR3 is TGTGCCATCAGTCGAGAGACTAGCACAGATACGCAGTATTTT.

The sample holds many counts of this clonotype. The chain recombines TRBV10-3 with TRBJ2-2, with no clear D. Germline assignment: CDR1 ENHRY and CDR2 SYGVKD. V was pared by 4 bases and J by 3 bases, with 6 bases between. The CDR3 loop spans 13 amino acids. CDR3 DNA: TGTGCCATCAGTGGAGGCGACACCGGGGAGCTGTTTTTT. Residues: CAISGGDTGELFF.

This clonotype was seen repeatedly, ten times or more. The rearrangement links TRBV4-1 to TRBJ1-1; D uncertain. This CDR3 region has 12 residues. The germline CDR1 and CDR2 sequences are MGHRA and YSYEKL. V lost 0 bases and J 3 bases, leaving 2 bases between the germline ends. The CDR3 sequence: CASSQDYTEAFF. CDR3 coding DNA: TGCGCCAGCAGCCAAGATTACACTGAAGCTTTCTTT.

CDR3 sequence: CASSLDEGGSGQPQHF. CDR3 DNA: TGCGCCAGCAGCTTGGATGAAGGGGGGAGCGGGCAGCCCCAGCATTTT. The V call is TRBV5-1, the J call TRBJ1-5, with D perhaps TRBD1 (6 bases). This CDR3 has 16 residues. In germline, CDR1 is SGHRS, CDR2 YFSETQ. The ends were cut back, 0 bases at V and 7 bases at J, with 17 bases in the middle.

This clonotype was recorded many times. The rearrangement uses TRBV5-1 and TRBJ1-1, with D possibly TRBD1 on 6 matching bases. Trimming cost V 6 bases and J 0 bases, with 15 bases left between them. The germline V gene encodes CDR1 SGHRS and CDR2 YFSETQ. This CDR3 is 15 amino acids long. The DNA of the CDR3 is TGCGCCAGCACCCGACAGGCGGACATGAACACTGAAGCTTTCTTT. Amino acids: CASTRQADMNTEAFF. The variable domain in full, completed from reference TRBV5-1 and TRBJ1-1, reads KAGVTQTPRYLIKTRGQQVTLSCSPISGHRSVSWYQQTPGQGLQFLFEYFSETQRNKGNFPGRFSGRQFSNSRSEMNVSTLELGDSALYLCASTRQADMNTEAFFGQGTRLTVV.

Ten or more counts support this clonotype. This chain uses TRBV7-3 with TRBJ1-5, with a possible D match to TRBD1 (6 bases). Germline V gene data show CDR1 as SGHTA and CDR2 as FQGTGA. Trimming took off 1 base at V and 8 bases at J, with 12 bases between the two ends. CDR3 length equals 14 residues. Here the CDR3 reads CASSLNGGREPQHF. CDR3 DNA sequence: TGTGCCAGCAGCTTAAATGGGGGGCGGGAGCCCCAGCATTTT.

There are many counts of this clonotype. The chain recombines TRBV5-5 with TRBJ1-2, with D hard to call. The CDR3 has 14 amino acids. Per the germline V gene, CDR1 is SGHKS and CDR2 is YYEKEE (reference sequence). The ends were cut back, 4 bases at V and 8 bases at J, with 18 bases in the middle. The CDR3, as DNA: TGTGCCAGCAGCCGACCGGGAGGCCGGCGAGGCTACACCTTC. This sequence encodes CASSRPGGRRGYTF.

The genes are TRBV6-1 and TRBJ2-1; tentative D call: TRBD2 (5 bases). Trimming cost V 6 bases and J 5 bases, with 14 bases left between them. CDR3 length equals 14 residues. CDR1 is MNHNS, CDR2 SASEGT, per germline. The CDR3 nucleotides are TGTGCCAGCAGAACCGGACTTGTGAACAATGAGCAGTTCTTC. Encoded protein: CASRTGLVNNEQFF.

This clonotype was detected ten times or more. V and J are TRBV10-3 and TRBJ1-1; 9 positions agree with TRBD1. Germline lookup yields CDR1 ENHRY and CDR2 SYGVKD. This CDR3 is built from 13 residues. V dropped 5 bases and J dropped 4; count of bases not matched to a gene: 2. This CDR3 reads CAISRQGGTEAFF. In nucleotides, the CDR3 is TGTGCCATCAGTAGACAGGGGGGCACTGAAGCTTTCTTT.

This clonotype was counted at least ten times. This chain links TRBV11-2 with TRBJ2-5, with 11 bases identical to TRBD2. Trimming at V came to 5 bases and at J to 5 bases, leaving 16 bases not matched to a gene. Germline V gene sequence: CDR1 SGHAT, CDR2 FQNNGV. The CDR3 consists of 18 residues. The chain's CDR3 is CASSPQGLAVLRGETQYF. CDR3 bases: TGTGCCAGCAGCCCGCAGGGACTAGCGGTCTTACGGGGGGAGACCCAGTACTTC.

This clonotype was detected many times. J is TRBJ2-7 and V is TRBV20-1, with 13 bases that match TRBD2. Looked up from germline, CDR1 is DFQATT and CDR2 is SNEGSKA (reference sequence). V lost 4 bases and J lost 6; bases outside the gene matches: 12. CDR3 length equals 16 residues. The CDR3 bases are TGCAGTGCTAACCCACGGCGACTAGCGGGAGGCGGCGAGCAGTACTTC. Its protein is CSANPRRLAGGGEQYF.

This clonotype appeared many times. The chain uses TRBV18 and TRBJ1-4; D unresolved. V lost 0 bases and J lost 0, with 5 bases in between. In germline, CDR1 is KGHSH, CDR2 LQKENI. The CDR3 extends over 15 amino acids. The CDR3 DNA reads as TGTGCCAGCTCACCACCGTCGTCAACTAATGAAAAACTGTTTTTT. Translation: CASSPPSSTNEKLFF.

This clonotype was detected many times. V gene TRBV19 combines with J gene TRBJ2-5; possibly TRBD2 for D (6 bases). The CDR3 totals 16 residues. V gave up 3 bases and J gave up 5 bases, with 19 bases separating them. The germline V gene encodes CDR1 LNHDA and CDR2 SQIVND (reference sequence). CDR3 DNA sequence: TGTGCCAGTAGTATCGGGATTGCGGGGAAGACGGAGACCCAGTACTTC. Its protein is CASSIGIAGKTETQYF.

This clonotype has a count of ten or more. The chain couples TRBV12-3 or TRBV12-4 to TRBJ1-1, with D perhaps TRBD1 (6 bases). Trimming pared 5 bases from V and 1 base from J, leaving 14 bases between. This CDR3 is built from 15 residues. The CDR3 DNA follows: TGTGCCAGCAGTCCTGGGGGCAGACAGAACACTGAAGCTTTCTTT. This gives the protein CASSPGGRQNTEAFF.

This clonotype was recorded a few times. V and J are TRBV29-1 and TRBJ2-1; no clear D. There are 14 residues in the CDR3. Trimming cost V 6 bases and J 5 bases, with 17 bases left between them. Germline lookup yields CDR1 SQVTM and CDR2 ANQGSEA. The CDR3 reads CSVAVARRHNEQFF. DNA for the CDR3: TGCAGCGTAGCCGTAGCTAGGCGGCACAATGAGCAGTTCTTC.

This clonotype was counted once. At one end the junction does not follow the germline gene, possibly because of a read error. This chain connects TRBV4-1 to TRBJ2-7, with TRBD2 identical over 12 bases. The CDR3 runs 18 residues. The germline gives CDR1 MGHRA, CDR2 YSYEKL. Here the CDR3 reads CASSQERWTSGIPYAQYF. The CDR3 nucleotides are TGCGCCAGCAGCCAAGAAAGGTGGACTAGCGGGATACCCTACGCGCAGTACTTC.

Only one count was recorded for this clonotype. This chain connects TRBV5-6 to TRBJ1-5; D is uncertain. Germline CDR1 and CDR2: SGHDT and YYEEEE. The CDR3 spans 16 residues. Between the trimmed V and J ends, which lost 7 bases and 3 bases, there was a span of 20 bases. CDR3 residues: CASRHKPPDVNQPQHF. The DNA for the CDR3 is TGTGCCAGCCGCCACAAACCCCCGGACGTCAATCAGCCCCAGCATTTT.

This clonotype was recorded at least ten times. This sequence joins TRBV5-1 and TRBJ2-5; a weak D match, TRBD2 (5 bases). This CDR3 has 12 residues. Per the germline V gene, CDR1 is SGHRS and CDR2 is YFSETQ. V was clipped by 4 bases and J by 5 bases, with 9 bases between them. The DNA of the CDR3 is TGCGCCAGCAGCCTGGAGGCGGAGACCCAGTACTTC. Encoded protein: CASSLEAETQYF.

This clonotype has ten or more counts. The V call is TRBV12-3 or TRBV12-4, the J call TRBJ2-3; a weak D match, TRBD2 (6 bases). The length of the CDR3 is 15 residues. V gave up 2 bases and J gave up 5 bases, with 14 bases separating them. This CDR3 reads CASSLLTSPGDTQYF. The CDR3 region has the DNA TGTGCCAGCAGTTTACTGACTAGTCCTGGAGATACGCAGTATTTT.

The chain employs TRBV12-3 or TRBV12-4 and TRBJ2-7; TRBD2 matches 7 bases. The V segment lost 1 base and the J segment 1 base; nucleotides outside the gene matches: 1. This CDR3 contains 14 residues. CDR3 nucleotide sequence: TGTGCCAGCAGTTTAGGACTAGCTTCCTACGAGCAGTACTTC. Its protein is CASSLGLASYEQYF.

The table lists this clonotype with many counts. The chain carries TRBV20-1 and TRBJ1-6; the match to TRBD1 covers 7 bases. Per germline, CDR1 DFQATT and CDR2 SNEGSKA (reference sequence). The CDR3 is 12 residues long. The junction had 5 bases not matched to a gene; V was cut back by 6 bases and J by 9 bases. The CDR3 nucleotides are TGCAGTGCCACAGCAGGGGGTTCACCCCTCCACTTT. Its translation is CSATAGGSPLHF.

This clonotype was observed a single time. The chain combines TRBV20-1 with TRBJ2-5; D possibly matches TRBD1 or TRBD2 (6 bases each). Germline loops: CDR1 DFQATT, CDR2 SNEGSKA (reference sequence). The CDR3 runs 13 residues. V lost 5 bases to trimming and J lost 6 bases, with 16 bases between them. The CDR3 bases are TGCAGTGCTCCCCTACAGGGAGGCAAGACCCAGTACTTC. This gives the protein CSAPLQGGKTQYF.